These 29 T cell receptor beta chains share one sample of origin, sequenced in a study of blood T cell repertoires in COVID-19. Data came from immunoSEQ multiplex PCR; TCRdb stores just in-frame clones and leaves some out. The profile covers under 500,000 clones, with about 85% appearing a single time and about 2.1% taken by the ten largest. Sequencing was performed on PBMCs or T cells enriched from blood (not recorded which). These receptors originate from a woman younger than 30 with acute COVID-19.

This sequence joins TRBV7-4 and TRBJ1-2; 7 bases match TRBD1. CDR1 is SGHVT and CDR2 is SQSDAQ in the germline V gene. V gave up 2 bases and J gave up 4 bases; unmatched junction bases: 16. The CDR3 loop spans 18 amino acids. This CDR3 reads CASSLLRDQTGVGYGYTF. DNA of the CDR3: TGTGCCAGCAGCTTATTACGGGACCAAACAGGGGTCGGCTATGGCTACACCTTC.

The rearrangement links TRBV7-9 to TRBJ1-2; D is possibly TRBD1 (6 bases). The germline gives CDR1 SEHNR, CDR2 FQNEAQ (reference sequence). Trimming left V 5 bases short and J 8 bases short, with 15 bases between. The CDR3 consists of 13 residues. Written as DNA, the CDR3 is TGTGCCAGCAGCAGTAAGGGGGTCTTCGGCTACACCTTC. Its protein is CASSSKGVFGYTF.

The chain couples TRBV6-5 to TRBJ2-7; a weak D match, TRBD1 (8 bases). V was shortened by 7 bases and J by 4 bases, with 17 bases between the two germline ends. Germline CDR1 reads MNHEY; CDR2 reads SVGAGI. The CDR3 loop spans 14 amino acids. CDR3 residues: CASKGNRGGYEQYF. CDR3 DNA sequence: TGTGCCAGCAAAGGAAACAGGGGGGGATACGAGCAGTACTTC.

The CDR3 loop is CAISESGGEETQYF. As DNA, the CDR3 is TGTGCCATCAGTGAGTCGGGAGGGGAAGAGACCCAGTACTTC. The rearrangement uses TRBV10-3 and TRBJ2-5; 7 bases match TRBD2. The junction had 1 base not matched to a gene; V was cut back by 0 bases and J by 3 bases. There are 14 residues in the CDR3. Germline V CDR1 and CDR2: ENHRY, SYGVKD.

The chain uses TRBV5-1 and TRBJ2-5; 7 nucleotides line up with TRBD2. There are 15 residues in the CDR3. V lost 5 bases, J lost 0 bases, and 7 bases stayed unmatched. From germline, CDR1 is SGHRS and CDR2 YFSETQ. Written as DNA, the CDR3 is TGCGCCAGCAGGTTACACGGGGGGTACCAAGAGACCCAGTACTTC. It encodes CASRLHGGYQETQYF. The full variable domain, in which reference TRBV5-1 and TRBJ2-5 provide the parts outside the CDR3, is KAGVTQTPRYLIKTRGQQVTLSCSPISGHRSVSWYQQTPGQGLQFLFEYFSETQRNKGNFPGRFSGRQFSNSRSEMNVSTLELGDSALYLCASRLHGGYQETQYFGPGTRLLVL.

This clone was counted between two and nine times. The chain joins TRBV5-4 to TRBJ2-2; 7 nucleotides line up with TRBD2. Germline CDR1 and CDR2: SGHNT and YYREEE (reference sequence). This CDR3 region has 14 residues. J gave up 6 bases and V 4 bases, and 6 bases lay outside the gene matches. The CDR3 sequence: CASSTGLAAGELFF. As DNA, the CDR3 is TGTGCCAGCAGCACGGGGCTAGCGGCCGGGGAGCTGTTTTTT. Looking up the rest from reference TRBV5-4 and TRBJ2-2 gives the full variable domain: ETGVTQSPTHLIKTRGQQVTLRCSSQSGHNTVSWYQQALGQGPQFIFQYYREEENGRGNFPPRFSGLQFPNYSSELNVNALELDDSALYLCASSTGLAAGELFFGEGSRLTVL.

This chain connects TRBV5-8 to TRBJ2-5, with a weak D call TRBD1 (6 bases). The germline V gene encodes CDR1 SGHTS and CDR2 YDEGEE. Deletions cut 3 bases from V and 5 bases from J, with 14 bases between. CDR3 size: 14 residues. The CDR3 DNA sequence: TGTGCCAGCAGCTATCTACAGGGAAGGGAGACCCAGTACTTC. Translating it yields CASSYLQGRETQYF.

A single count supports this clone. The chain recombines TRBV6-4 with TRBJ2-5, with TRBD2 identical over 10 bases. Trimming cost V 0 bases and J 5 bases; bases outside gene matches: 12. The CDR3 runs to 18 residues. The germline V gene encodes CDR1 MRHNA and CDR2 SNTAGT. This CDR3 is CASSDSGLAGARLETQYF. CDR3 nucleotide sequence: TGTGCCAGCAGTGACTCCGGGCTAGCGGGAGCTCGGCTCGAGACCCAGTACTTC.

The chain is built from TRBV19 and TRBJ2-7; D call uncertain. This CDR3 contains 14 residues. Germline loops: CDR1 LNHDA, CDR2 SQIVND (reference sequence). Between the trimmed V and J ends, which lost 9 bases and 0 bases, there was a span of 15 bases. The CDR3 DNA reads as TGTGCCAGCCGTACGGCGGCGGCCTCCTACGAGCAGTACTTC. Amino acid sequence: CASRTAAASYEQYF. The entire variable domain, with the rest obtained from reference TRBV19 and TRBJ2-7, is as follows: DGGITQSPKYLFRKEGQNVTLSCEQNLNHDAMYWYRQDPGQGLRLIYYSQIVNDFQKGDIAEGYSVSREKKESFPLTVTSAQKNPTAFYLCASRTAAASYEQYFGPGTRLTVT.

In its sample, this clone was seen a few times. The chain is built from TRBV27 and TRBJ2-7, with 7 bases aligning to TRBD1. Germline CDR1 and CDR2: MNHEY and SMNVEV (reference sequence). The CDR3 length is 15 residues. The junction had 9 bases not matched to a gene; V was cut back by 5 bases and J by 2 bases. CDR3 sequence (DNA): TGTGCCAGCAGTCCAGACAGGGCATTGACCTACGAGCAGTACTTC. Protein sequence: CASSPDRALTYEQYF.

CDR3: CAWSVRGQAYEQYF. As DNA, the CDR3 is TGTGCCTGGAGTGTACGCGGACAGGCCTACGAGCAGTACTTC. V gene TRBV30 combines with J gene TRBJ2-7; TRBD1 aligns across 7 bases. Per germline, CDR1 GTSNPN and CDR2 SVGIG (reference sequence). Trimming took 0 bases from V and 2 from J; bases not matched to a gene: 4. The CDR3 totals 14 residues.

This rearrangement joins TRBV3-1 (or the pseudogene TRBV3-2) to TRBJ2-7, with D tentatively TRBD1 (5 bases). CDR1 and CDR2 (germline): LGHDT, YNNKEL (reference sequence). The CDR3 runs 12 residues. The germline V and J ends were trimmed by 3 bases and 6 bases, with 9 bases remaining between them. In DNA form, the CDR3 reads TGTGCCAGCAGCCAGGCAGGGCTCGAGCAGTACTTC. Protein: CASSQAGLEQYF.

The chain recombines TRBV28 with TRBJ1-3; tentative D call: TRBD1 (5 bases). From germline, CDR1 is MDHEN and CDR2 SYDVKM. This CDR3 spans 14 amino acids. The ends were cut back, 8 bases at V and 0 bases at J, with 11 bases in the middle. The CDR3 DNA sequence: TGTGCCAGCTGGGGGGGTTTCTCTGGAAACACCATATATTTT. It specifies CASWGGFSGNTIYF.

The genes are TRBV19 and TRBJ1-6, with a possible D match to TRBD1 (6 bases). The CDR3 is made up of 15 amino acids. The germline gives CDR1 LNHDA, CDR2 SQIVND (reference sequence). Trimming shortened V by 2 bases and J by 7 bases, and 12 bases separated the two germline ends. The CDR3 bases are TGTGCCAGTAGTATAAACACAGGGCAAAATTCACCCCTCCACTTT. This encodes CASSINTGQNSPLHF. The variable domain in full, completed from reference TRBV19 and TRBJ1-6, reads DGGITQSPKYLFRKEGQNVTLSCEQNLNHDAMYWYRQDPGQGLRLIYYSQIVNDFQKGDIAEGYSVSREKKESFPLTVTSAQKNPTAFYLCASSINTGQNSPLHFGNGTRLTVT.

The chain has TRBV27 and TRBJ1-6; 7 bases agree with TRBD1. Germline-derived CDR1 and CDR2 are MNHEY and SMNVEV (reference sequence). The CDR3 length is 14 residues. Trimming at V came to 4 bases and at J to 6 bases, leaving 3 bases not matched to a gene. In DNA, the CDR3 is TGTGCCAGCAGTTCCAGACAGGGTAATTCACCCCTCCACTTT. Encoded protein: CASSSRQGNSPLHF.

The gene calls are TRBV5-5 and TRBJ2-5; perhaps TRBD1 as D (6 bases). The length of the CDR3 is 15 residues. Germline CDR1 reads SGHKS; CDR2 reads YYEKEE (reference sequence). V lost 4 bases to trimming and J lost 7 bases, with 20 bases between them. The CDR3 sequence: CASSTAQGTQGTQYF. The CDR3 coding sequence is TGTGCCAGCAGCACGGCACAGGGCACCCAGGGGACCCAGTACTTC.

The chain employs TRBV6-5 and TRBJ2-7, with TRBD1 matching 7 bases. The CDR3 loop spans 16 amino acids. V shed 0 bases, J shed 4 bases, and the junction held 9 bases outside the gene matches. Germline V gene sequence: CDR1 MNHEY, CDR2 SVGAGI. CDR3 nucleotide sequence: TGTGCCAGCAGTTACTCCACGACAGGGCAAGGGTACGAGCAGTACTTC. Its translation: CASSYSTTGQGYEQYF.

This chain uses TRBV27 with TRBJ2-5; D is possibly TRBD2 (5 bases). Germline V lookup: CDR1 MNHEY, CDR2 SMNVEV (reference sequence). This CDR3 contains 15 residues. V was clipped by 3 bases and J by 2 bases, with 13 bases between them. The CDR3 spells CASSFTEEGQETQYF. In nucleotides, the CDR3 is TGTGCCAGCAGTTTTACGGAGGAAGGACAAGAGACCCAGTACTTC.

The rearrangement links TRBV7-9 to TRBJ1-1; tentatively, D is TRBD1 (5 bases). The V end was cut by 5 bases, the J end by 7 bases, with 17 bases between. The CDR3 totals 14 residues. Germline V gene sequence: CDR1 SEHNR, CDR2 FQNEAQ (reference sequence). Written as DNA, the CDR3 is TGTGCCAGCAGCGAGACCCGGGACTCCATTGAAGCTTTCTTT. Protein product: CASSETRDSIEAFF.

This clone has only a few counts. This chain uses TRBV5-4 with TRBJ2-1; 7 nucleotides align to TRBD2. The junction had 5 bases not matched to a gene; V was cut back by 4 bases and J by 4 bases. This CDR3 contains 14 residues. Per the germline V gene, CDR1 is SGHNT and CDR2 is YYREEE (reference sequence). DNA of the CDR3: TGTGCCAGCAGCCCAGGACTAGATTACAATGAGCAGTTCTTC. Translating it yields CASSPGLDYNEQFF.

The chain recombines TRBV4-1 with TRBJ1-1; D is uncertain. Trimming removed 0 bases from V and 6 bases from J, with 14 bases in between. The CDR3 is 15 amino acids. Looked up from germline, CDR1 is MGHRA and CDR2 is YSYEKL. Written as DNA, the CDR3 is TGCGCCAGCAGCCAAGATTCGGGGTCCTTCCCTGAAGCTTTCTTT. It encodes CASSQDSGSFPEAFF.

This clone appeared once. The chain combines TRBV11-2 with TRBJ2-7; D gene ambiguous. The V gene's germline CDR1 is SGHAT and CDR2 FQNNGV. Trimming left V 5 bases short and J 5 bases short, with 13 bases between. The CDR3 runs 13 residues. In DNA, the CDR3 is TGTGCCAGCAGCCCTCGTTGGCTCGACGAGCAGTACTTC. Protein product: CASSPRWLDEQYF.

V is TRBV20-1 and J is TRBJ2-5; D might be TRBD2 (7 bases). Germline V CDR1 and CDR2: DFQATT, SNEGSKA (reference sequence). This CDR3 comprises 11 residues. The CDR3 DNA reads TGCGGGGGGCGGGAGTGGGAGACCCAGTACTTC. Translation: CGGREWETQYF.

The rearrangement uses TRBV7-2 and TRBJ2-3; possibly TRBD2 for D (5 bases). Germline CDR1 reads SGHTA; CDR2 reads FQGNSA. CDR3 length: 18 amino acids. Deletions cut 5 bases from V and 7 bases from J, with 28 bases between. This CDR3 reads CASSLLGGLAGLSNTQYF. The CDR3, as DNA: TGTGCCAGCAGCCTACTTGGAGGTCTAGCAGGCCTCTCGAATACGCAGTATTTT.

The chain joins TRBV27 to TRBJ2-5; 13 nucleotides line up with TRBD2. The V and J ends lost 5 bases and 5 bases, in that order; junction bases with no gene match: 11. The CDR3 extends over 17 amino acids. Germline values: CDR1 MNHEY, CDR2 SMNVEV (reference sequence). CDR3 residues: CASSQRTSGREVETQYF. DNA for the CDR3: TGTGCCAGCAGTCAACGGACTAGCGGGAGAGAAGTGGAGACCCAGTACTTC.

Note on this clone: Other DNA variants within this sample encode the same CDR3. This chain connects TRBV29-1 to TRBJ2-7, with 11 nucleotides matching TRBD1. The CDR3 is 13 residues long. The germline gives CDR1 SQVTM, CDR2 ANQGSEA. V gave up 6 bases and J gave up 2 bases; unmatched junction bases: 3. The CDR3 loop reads CSVRTGGTYEQYF. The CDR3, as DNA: TGCAGCGTACGGACAGGGGGCACCTACGAGCAGTACTTC.

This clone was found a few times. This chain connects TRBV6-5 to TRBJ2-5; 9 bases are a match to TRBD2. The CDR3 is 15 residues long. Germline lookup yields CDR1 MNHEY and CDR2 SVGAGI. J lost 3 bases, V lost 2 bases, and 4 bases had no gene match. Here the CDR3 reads CASSYVSSGEETQYF. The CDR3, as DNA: TGTGCCAGCAGTTACGTCTCTAGCGGGGAAGAGACCCAGTACTTC.

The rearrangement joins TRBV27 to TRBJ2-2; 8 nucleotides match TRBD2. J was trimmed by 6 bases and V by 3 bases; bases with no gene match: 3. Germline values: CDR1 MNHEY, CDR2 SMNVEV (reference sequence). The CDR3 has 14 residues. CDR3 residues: CASSFSREAGELFF. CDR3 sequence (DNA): TGTGCCAGCAGTTTCTCGCGGGAGGCCGGGGAGCTGTTTTTT.

CDR3 in DNA: TGTGCCAGCAGTCCACTAGCGGCCCGGAGAGATACGCAGTATTTT. It specifies CASSPLAARRDTQYF. This chain joins TRBV28 and TRBJ2-3; 8 bases map to TRBD2. The CDR3 has 15 amino acids. Germline values: CDR1 MDHEN, CDR2 SYDVKM. The J segment lost 5 bases and the V segment lost 5 bases, leaving 9 bases of the junction unmatched.